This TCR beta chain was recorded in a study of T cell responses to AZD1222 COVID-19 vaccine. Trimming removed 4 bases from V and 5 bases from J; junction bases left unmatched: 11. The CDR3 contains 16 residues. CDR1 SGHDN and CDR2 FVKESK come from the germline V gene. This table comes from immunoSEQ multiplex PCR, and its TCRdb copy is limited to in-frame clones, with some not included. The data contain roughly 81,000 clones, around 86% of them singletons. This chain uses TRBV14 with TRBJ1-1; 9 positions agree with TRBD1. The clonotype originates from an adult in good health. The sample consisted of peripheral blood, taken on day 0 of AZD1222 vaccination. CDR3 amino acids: CASSRLTGQGLTEAFF. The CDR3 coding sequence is TGTGCCAGCAGCCGCCTAACGGGACAGGGATTGACTGAAGCTTTCTTT.